These 12 T cell receptor beta chains came from one sample sequenced in a study of T cell responses to AZD1222 COVID-19 vaccine. Assay: immunoSEQ multiplex PCR; the TCRdb copy retains only in-frame clones and omits some. The table has under 150,000 clones, roughly 90% seen once. The sequencing used peripheral blood, collected on day 0 of AZD1222 vaccination. These receptors were obtained from an adult in good health.

The rearrangement links TRBV27 to TRBJ1-2, with D perhaps TRBD1 (5 bases). Trimming shortened V by 5 bases and J by 2 bases, and 18 bases separated the two germline ends. Per germline, CDR1 MNHEY and CDR2 SMNVEV (reference sequence). CDR3 length equals 16 residues. CDR3 coding DNA: TGTGCCAGCAGTCCATCCTCCACCGGGGGGAACTATGGCTACACCTTC. This sequence encodes CASSPSSTGGNYGYTF.

The chain joins TRBV19 to TRBJ2-3, with a possible D match to TRBD1 (5 bases). The V end lost 3 bases, the J end lost 2 bases, and 12 bases lay between the germline ends. Looked up from germline, CDR1 is LNHDA and CDR2 is SQIVND (reference sequence). This CDR3 spans 15 amino acids. CDR3 residues: CASSMGHGHTDTQYF. The CDR3 nucleotides read TGTGCCAGTAGTATGGGGCACGGGCACACAGATACGCAGTATTTT.

Here the CDR3 reads CASSHLGRAYGYTF. CDR3 DNA sequence: TGCGCCAGCAGCCACTTAGGGAGGGCCTATGGCTACACCTTC. The chain links TRBV4-1 to TRBJ1-2; D uncertain. Looked up from germline, CDR1 is MGHRA and CDR2 is YSYEKL. The V gene lost 3 bases and the J gene lost 4 bases, with 12 bases spanning the gap. The CDR3 has 14 residues.

In this sample, this clone turned up a few times. V gene TRBV6-5 combines with J gene TRBJ1-5; 9 positions match TRBD1. The junction had 1 base not matched to a gene; V was cut back by 2 bases and J by 5 bases. There are 14 residues in the CDR3. Per germline, CDR1 MNHEY and CDR2 SVGAGI. The CDR3 loop is CASSYRDRDQPQHF. DNA for the CDR3: TGTGCCAGCAGTTACCGGGACAGGGATCAGCCCCAGCATTTT.

The V call is TRBV27, the J call TRBJ1-1, with D possibly TRBD1 on 6 matching bases. Germline loops: CDR1 MNHEY, CDR2 SMNVEV (reference sequence). The CDR3 extends over 15 amino acids. V was shortened by 6 bases and J by 5 bases, with 19 bases between the two germline ends. As DNA, the CDR3 is TGTGCCAGCAGGGGTTTTGGCAGGGGAGGTACTGAAGCTTTCTTT. Translating gives CASRGFGRGGTEAFF.

The chain is built from TRBV3-1 (or the pseudogene TRBV3-2) and TRBJ1-5, with D unclear. Germline values: CDR1 LGHDT, CDR2 YNNKEL (reference sequence). Deletions cut 4 bases from V and 3 bases from J, with 10 bases between. The CDR3 length is 14 residues. CDR3 sequence reads: CASSRTLDNQPQHF. Written as DNA, the CDR3 is TGTGCCAGCAGCCGGACCCTGGACAATCAGCCCCAGCATTTT.

A few counts support this clone. The chain employs TRBV14 and TRBJ1-5; no reliable D call. Trimming removed 3 bases at V and 6 bases at J, with 9 bases between. CDR1 is SGHDN, CDR2 FVKESK, per germline. The CDR3 spans 13 residues. The CDR3 nucleotides are TGTGCCAGCAGCCACCCGGTAGGTCAGCCCCAGCATTTT. It codes for CASSHPVGQPQHF.

The CDR3 reads CAISGPQDYGYTF. The CDR3 region has the DNA TGTGCCATCAGTGGTCCTCAGGACTATGGCTACACCTTC. V is TRBV10-3 and J is TRBJ1-2, with D unclear. Trimming stripped 4 bases from V and 3 bases from J, with 9 bases between. Germline-derived CDR1 and CDR2 are ENHRY and SYGVKD. The CDR3 length is 13 residues.

This rearrangement joins TRBV7-3 to TRBJ2-5, with 7 nucleotides matching TRBD2. The CDR3 extends over 13 amino acids. Unmatched junction bases numbered 14, after V lost 5 bases and J lost 14 bases. Looked up from germline, CDR1 is SGHTA and CDR2 is FQGTGA. CDR3 sequence (DNA): TGTGCCAGCAGCCAGACCCGGGACTACCTTCCATACTTC. This codes for CASSQTRDYLPYF.

The chain is built from TRBV13 and TRBJ2-3; 9 bases line up with TRBD2. This CDR3 region has 14 residues. Germline V lookup: CDR1 PRHDT, CDR2 FYEKMQ (reference sequence). Germline trimming cut 6 bases from V and 2 bases from J; bases unmatched to any gene: 3. CDR3 region: CASRTSGDTDTQYF. CDR3 DNA sequence: TGTGCCAGCAGGACTAGCGGAGACACAGATACGCAGTATTTT.

This clone has just one count. CDR3 residues: CAIRQGYEQYF. In nucleotides, the CDR3 is TGTGCCATCAGACAGGGCTACGAGCAGTACTTC. This sequence joins TRBV10-3 and TRBJ2-7; TRBD1 is a possible D gene (6 bases). Germline V gives CDR1 ENHRY, CDR2 SYGVKD. V dropped 6 bases and J dropped 3 bases, with 6 bases sitting between them. This CDR3 is built from 11 residues.

The chain uses TRBV5-6 and TRBJ1-2, with 8 bases matching TRBD1. Trimming at V came to 6 bases and at J to 5 bases, leaving 6 bases not matched to a gene. The germline V gene has CDR1 SGHDT and CDR2 YYEEEE. The CDR3 covers 13 residues. CDR3 loop: CASNMGQDYGYTF. The CDR3 DNA sequence: TGTGCCAGCAACATGGGACAGGATTATGGCTACACCTTC.